The 15 T cell receptor beta chains given below trace back to one sample, sequenced in a study of identical twins. Using its own MiXCR run on the 5' RACE reads, TCRdb lists one record per CDR3 protein. The data contain approximately 690,000 distinct CDR3 sequences, around 6.1% of them singletons. Sample: naive T cells sorted from blood. These receptors were collected from a man aged 18 to 30 in good health.

This clonotype was seen ten or more times. The chain carries TRBV12-3 or TRBV12-4 and TRBJ1-1; D is unresolved. The V end was cut by 2 bases, the J end by 8 bases, with 9 bases between. The CDR3 is 12 residues long. CDR3 nucleotides: TGTGCCAGCAGTTTATCGACGGGCGAAGCTTTCTTT. Translating it yields CASSLSTGEAFF.

This clonotype was found a few times. The rearrangement joins TRBV6-5 to TRBJ2-6; D tentatively fits TRBD1 or TRBD2 (5 bases each). CDR1 is MNHEY, CDR2 SVGAGI, per germline. Between the trimmed V and J ends, which lost 4 bases and 4 bases, there was a span of 14 bases. The CDR3 contains 16 residues. As DNA, the CDR3 is TGTGCCAGCAGTTTTTGGGGACCTGCCGGGGCCAACGTCCTGACTTTC. Translated, it gives CASSFWGPAGANVLTF.

This clonotype was found a few times. The V gene is TRBV20-1, the J gene TRBJ2-7; 12 nucleotides match TRBD2. Germline V gene data show CDR1 as DFQATT and CDR2 as SNEGSKA (reference sequence). CDR3 size: 17 residues. Losses at the gene ends were 0 bases for V and 2 bases for J; bases not matched to a gene: 8. The CDR3 is CSARDLGTSGYPYEQYF. In DNA form, the CDR3 reads TGCAGTGCTAGAGATTTGGGGACTAGCGGGTACCCCTACGAGCAGTACTTC.

A few counts support this clonotype. J is TRBJ2-7 and V is TRBV28, with TRBD2 matching over 9 bases. This CDR3 region has 16 residues. The germline V gene has CDR1 MDHEN and CDR2 SYDVKM. With 6 bases clipped from V and 2 bases from J, the junction kept 11 bases outside the gene matches. The CDR3 sequence is CASRPRWGGRAYEQYF. CDR3 in DNA: TGTGCCAGCAGGCCCCGATGGGGCGGGAGGGCCTACGAGCAGTACTTC. The full variable domain, with the rest looked up from reference TRBV28 and TRBJ2-7, is DVKVTQSSRYLVKRTGEKVFLECVQDMDHENMFWYRQDPGLGLRLIYFSYDVKMKEKGDIPEGYSVSREKKERFSLILESASTNQTSMYLCASRPRWGGRAYEQYFGPGTRLTVT.

This clonotype was seen at least ten times. This rearrangement joins TRBV20-1 to TRBJ2-2; 9 bases align to TRBD1. The V segment lost 0 bases and the J segment 8 bases; nucleotides outside the gene matches: 7. The CDR3 has 15 residues. Germline lookup yields CDR1 DFQATT and CDR2 SNEGSKA (reference sequence). The chain's CDR3 is CSARDGDRESGELFF. CDR3 DNA: TGCAGTGCTAGAGACGGGGACAGGGAGTCGGGGGAGCTGTTTTTT.

This clonotype was counted at least ten times. The CDR3 loop reads CSARESWTGGLRSEKLFF. DNA for the CDR3: TGCAGTGCTAGAGAGTCATGGACAGGAGGTTTAAGGAGTGAAAAACTGTTTTTT. This chain uses TRBV20-1 with TRBJ1-4; 7 nucleotides align to TRBD1. Germline V gives CDR1 DFQATT, CDR2 SNEGSKA (reference sequence). Trimming removed 0 bases from V and 7 bases from J; junction bases left unmatched: 17. The CDR3 extends over 18 amino acids.

This clonotype was counted many times. The V call is TRBV20-1, the J call TRBJ2-2; 8 nucleotides match TRBD2. Germline V gene data show CDR1 as DFQATT and CDR2 as SNEGSKA (reference sequence). Losses at the gene ends were 2 bases for V and 3 bases for J; bases not matched to a gene: 5. CDR3 length: 15 amino acids. The CDR3 DNA reads as TGCAGTGCTAGAAGAGCGGGAGTGGACACCGGGGAGCTGTTTTTT. Protein sequence: CSARRAGVDTGELFF.

This clonotype appeared many times. V and J are TRBV12-3 or TRBV12-4 and TRBJ1-3, with D uncertain. The CDR3 has 12 residues. V was trimmed by 8 bases and J by 0 bases, leaving 5 bases between them. CDR3 region: CASSVSGNTIYF. The CDR3 bases are TGTGCCAGCTCCGTCTCTGGAAACACCATATATTTT.

This clonotype was detected ten times or more. The chain has TRBV4-1 and TRBJ2-5; D perhaps matches TRBD1 (6 bases). Germline CDR1 and CDR2: MGHRA and YSYEKL. Trimming took off 1 base at V and 10 bases at J, with 16 bases between the two ends. This CDR3 is 14 amino acids long. The CDR3 sequence is CASSQGGGATDQYF. CDR3 bases: TGCGCCAGCAGCCAAGGAGGGGGAGCGACAGACCAGTACTTC.

This clonotype has ten or more counts. This sequence joins TRBV28 and TRBJ2-7; D remains ambiguous. The CDR3 consists of 11 residues. Germline lookup yields CDR1 MDHEN and CDR2 SYDVKM. Trimming took 7 bases from V and 5 from J, leaving 9 bases between them. The DNA for the CDR3 is TGTGCCAGCACTACAGTCCACGAGCAGTACTTC. This sequence encodes CASTTVHEQYF.

The chain uses TRBV20-1 and TRBJ2-7; 8 bases fit TRBD2. CDR3 length: 15 residues. Losses at the gene ends were 1 base for V and 3 bases for J; bases not matched to a gene: 8. The germline V gene encodes CDR1 DFQATT and CDR2 SNEGSKA (reference sequence). CDR3 DNA sequence: TGCAGTGCTAGAGGTGTAGCGGGGCCTTGCTACGAGCAGTACGTC. It translates to CSARGVAGPCYEQYV.

This chain links TRBV5-5 with TRBJ2-7; D possibly corresponds to TRBD2 (5 bases). The CDR3 sequence is 14 residues long. Trimming left V 7 bases short and J 6 bases short, with 20 bases between. Germline assignment: CDR1 SGHKS and CDR2 YYEKEE (reference sequence). CDR3 bases: TGTGCCAGCCGAAGTGGAGGAGTGCCCTCCGAGCAGTACGTC. Its protein product is CASRSGGVPSEQYV.

The chain uses TRBV7-9 and TRBJ2-5; D could derive from TRBD1 or TRBD2 (5 bases each). With 1 base removed from V and 5 bases from J, the gap between germline ends came to 11 bases. The germline V gene encodes CDR1 SEHNR and CDR2 FQNEAQ (reference sequence). This CDR3 comprises 14 residues. CDR3 nucleotide sequence: TGTGCCAGCAGCTTAGAGGCTGGGGGTGAGACCCAGTACTTC. It is translated as CASSLEAGGETQYF.

This chain's CDR3 is CASSHGTELAGGYEQYV. For the CDR3, the DNA is TGCGCCAGCAGTCACGGGACGGAACTAGCGGGAGGATACGAGCAGTACGTC. The chain is built from TRBV23-1 and TRBJ2-7, with 12 bases fitting TRBD2. TRBV23-1 falls under the ORF class, with uncertain function. The CDR3 spans 17 residues. V dropped 3 bases and J dropped 4; count of bases not matched to a gene: 10.

The gene calls are TRBV7-9 and TRBJ2-5, with D possibly being TRBD1 or TRBD2 (6 bases each). The germline CDR1 and CDR2 sequences are SEHNR and FQNEAQ (reference sequence). There are 12 residues in the CDR3. Trimming left V 4 bases short and J 13 bases short, with 16 bases between. The CDR3 sequence is CASSWGAERWYF. DNA for the CDR3: TGTGCCAGCAGCTGGGGGGCCGAGCGGTGGTACTTC.